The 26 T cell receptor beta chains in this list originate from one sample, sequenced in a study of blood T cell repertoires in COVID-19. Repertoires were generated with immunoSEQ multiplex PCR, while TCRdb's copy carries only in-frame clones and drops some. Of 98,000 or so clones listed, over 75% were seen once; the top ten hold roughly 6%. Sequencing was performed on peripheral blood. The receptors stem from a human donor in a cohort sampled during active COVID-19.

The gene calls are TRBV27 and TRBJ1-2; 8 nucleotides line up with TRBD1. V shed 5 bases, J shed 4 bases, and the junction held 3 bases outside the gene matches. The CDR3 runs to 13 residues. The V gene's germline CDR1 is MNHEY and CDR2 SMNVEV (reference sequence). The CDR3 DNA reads TGTGCCAGCAGTCTCGGGACAGGCTATGGCTACACCTTC. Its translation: CASSLGTGYGYTF.

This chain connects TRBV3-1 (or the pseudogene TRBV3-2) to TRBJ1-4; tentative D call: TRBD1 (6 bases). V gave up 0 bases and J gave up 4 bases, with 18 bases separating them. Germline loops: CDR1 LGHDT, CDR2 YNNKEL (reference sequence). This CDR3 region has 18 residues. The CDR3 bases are TGTGCCAGCAGCCAAGATCTTAAACAGGGATGGAGTAATGAAAAACTGTTTTTT. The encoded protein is CASSQDLKQGWSNEKLFF.

For the CDR3, the DNA is TGCGCCAGCAGCCAAGAGTTGCAGGGTTTTGTGGTCGGGAACACTGAAGCTTTCTTT. As protein: CASSQELQGFVVGNTEAFF. The V call is TRBV4-3, the J call TRBJ1-1; D is possibly TRBD1 (5 bases). Germline V gene data show CDR1 as LGHNA and CDR2 as YSLEER. The CDR3 sequence is 19 residues long. The germline V and J ends were trimmed by 0 bases and 1 base, with 21 bases remaining between them.

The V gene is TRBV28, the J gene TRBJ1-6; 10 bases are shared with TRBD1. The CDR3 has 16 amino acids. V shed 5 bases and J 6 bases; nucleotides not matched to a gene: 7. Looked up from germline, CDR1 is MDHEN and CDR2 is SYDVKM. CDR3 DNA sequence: TGTGCCAGCAGTACTGGGACAGGGGTCACTAATTCACCCCTCCACTTT. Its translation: CASSTGTGVTNSPLHF.

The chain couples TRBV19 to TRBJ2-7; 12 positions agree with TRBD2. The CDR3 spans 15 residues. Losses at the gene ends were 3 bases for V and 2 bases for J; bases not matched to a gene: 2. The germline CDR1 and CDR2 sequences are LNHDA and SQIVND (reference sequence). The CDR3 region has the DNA TGTGCCAGTAGTATGACTAGCGGGGGAACCTACGAGCAGTACTTC. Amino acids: CASSMTSGGTYEQYF.

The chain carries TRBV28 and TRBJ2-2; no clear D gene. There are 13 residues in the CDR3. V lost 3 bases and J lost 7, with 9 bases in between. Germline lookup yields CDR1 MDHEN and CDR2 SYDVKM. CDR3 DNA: TGTGCCAGCAGTTTTAGCCCCTTCGGGGAGCTGTTTTTT. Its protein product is CASSFSPFGELFF.

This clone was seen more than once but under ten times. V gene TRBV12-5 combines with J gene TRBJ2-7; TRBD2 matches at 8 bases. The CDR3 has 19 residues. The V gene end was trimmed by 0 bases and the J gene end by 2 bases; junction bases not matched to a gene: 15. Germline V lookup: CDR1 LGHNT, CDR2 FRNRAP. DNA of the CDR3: TGTGCTAGTGGTTTGGTGATCGGCGGGGGGCCCACTATTCCCTACGAGCAGTACTTC. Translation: CASGLVIGGGPTIPYEQYF. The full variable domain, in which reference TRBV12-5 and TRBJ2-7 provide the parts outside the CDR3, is DARVTQTPRHKVTEMGQEVTMRCQPILGHNTVFWYRQTMMQGLELLAYFRNRAPLDDSGMPKDRFSAEMPDATLATLKIQPSEPRDSAVYFCASGLVIGGGPTIPYEQYFGPGTRLTVT.

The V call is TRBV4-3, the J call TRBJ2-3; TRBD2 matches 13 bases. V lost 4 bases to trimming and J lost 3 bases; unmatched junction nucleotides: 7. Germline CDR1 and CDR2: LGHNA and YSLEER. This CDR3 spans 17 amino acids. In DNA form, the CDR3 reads TGCGCCAGCAGCCGAAGACTAGCGGGAGGTTCAACAGATACGCAGTATTTT. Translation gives CASSRRLAGGSTDTQYF.

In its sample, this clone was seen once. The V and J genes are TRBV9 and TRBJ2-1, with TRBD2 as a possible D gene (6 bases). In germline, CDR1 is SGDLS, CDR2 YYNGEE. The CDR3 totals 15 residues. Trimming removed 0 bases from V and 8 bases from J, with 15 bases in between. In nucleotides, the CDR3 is TGTGCCAGCAGCGTAGCTGGGGACTCCGCCTATGAGCAGTTCTTC. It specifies CASSVAGDSAYEQFF.

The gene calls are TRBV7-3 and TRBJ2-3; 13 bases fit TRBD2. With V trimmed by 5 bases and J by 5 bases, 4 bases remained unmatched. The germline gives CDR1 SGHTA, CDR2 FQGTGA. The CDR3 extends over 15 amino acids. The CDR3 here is CASSIGTSGVDTQYF. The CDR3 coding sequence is TGTGCCAGCAGCATAGGGACTAGCGGGGTAGATACGCAGTATTTT.

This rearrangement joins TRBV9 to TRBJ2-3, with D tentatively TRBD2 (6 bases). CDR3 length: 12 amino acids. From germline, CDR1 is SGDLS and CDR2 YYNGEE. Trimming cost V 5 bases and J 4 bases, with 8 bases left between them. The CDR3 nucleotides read TGTGCCAGCAGGGGGACTCCAGATACGCAGTATTTT. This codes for CASRGTPDTQYF.

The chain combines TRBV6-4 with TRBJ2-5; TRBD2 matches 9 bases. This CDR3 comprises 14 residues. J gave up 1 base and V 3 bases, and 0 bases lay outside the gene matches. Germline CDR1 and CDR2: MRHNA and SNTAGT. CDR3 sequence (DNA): TGTGCCAGCAGTGAGCGGGGGGGCCAAGAGACCCAGTACTTC. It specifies CASSERGGQETQYF.

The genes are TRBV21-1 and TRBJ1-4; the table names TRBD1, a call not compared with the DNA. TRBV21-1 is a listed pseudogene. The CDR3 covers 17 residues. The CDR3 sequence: CASSHPQGAISGEKLFF. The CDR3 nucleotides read TGTGCCAGCAGCCACCCTCAGGGGGCAATTTCCGGAGAAAAACTGTTTTTT.

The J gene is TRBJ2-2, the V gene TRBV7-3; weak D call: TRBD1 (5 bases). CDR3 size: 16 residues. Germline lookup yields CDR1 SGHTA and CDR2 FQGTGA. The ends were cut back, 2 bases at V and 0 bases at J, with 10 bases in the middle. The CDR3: CASSLGRVANTGELFF. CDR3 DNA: TGTGCCAGCAGCTTAGGCAGGGTCGCGAACACCGGGGAGCTGTTTTTT.

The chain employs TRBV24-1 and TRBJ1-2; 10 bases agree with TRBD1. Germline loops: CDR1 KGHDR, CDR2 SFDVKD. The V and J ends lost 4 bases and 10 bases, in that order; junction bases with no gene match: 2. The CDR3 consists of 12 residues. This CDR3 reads CATSDGTGDYTF. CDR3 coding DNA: TGTGCCACCAGTGACGGGACAGGGGACTACACCTTC.

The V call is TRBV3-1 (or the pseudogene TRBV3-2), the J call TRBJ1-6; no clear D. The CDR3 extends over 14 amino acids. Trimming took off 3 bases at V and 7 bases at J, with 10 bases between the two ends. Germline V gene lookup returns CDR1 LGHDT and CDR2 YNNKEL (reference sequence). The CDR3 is CASSHTDANSPLHF. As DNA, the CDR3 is TGTGCCAGCAGCCATACAGATGCGAATTCACCCCTCCACTTT.

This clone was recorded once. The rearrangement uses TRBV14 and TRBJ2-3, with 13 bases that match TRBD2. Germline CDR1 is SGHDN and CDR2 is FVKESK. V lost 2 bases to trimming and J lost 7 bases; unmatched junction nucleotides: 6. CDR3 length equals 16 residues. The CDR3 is CASSQRTSGGAYTQYF. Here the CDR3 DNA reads TGTGCCAGCAGCCAACGAACTAGCGGGGGGGCTTATACGCAGTATTTT.

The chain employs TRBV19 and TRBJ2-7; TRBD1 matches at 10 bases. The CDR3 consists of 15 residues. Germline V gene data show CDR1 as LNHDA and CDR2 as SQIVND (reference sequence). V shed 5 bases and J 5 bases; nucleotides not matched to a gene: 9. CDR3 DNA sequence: TGTGCCAGTAGTCCCGACGACAGGGGGCCTGACGAGCAGTACTTC. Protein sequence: CASSPDDRGPDEQYF.

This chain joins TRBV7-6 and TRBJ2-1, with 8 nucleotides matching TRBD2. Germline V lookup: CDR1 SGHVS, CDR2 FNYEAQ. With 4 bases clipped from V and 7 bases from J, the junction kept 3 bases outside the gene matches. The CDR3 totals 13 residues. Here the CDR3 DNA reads TGTGCCAGCAGCTCGGGACTAGTAAATGAGCAGTTCTTC. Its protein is CASSSGLVNEQFF.

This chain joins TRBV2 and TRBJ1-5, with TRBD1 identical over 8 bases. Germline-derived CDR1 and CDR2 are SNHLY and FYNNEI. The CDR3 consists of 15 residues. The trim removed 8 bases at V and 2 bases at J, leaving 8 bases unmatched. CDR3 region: CASGADRGRNQPQHF. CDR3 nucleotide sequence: TGTGCCAGCGGAGCAGACAGGGGTCGCAATCAGCCCCAGCATTTT. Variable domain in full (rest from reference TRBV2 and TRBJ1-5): EPEVTQTPSHQVTQMGQEVILRCVPISNHLYFYWYRQILGQKVEFLVSFYNNEISEKSEIFDDQFSVERPDGSNFTLKIRSTKLEDSAMYFCASGADRGRNQPQHFGDGTRLSIL.

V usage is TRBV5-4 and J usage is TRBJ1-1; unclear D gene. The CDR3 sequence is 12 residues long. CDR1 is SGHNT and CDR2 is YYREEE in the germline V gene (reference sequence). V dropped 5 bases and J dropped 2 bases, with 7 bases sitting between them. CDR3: CASSRLNTEAFF. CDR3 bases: TGTGCCAGCAGTCGCCTAAACACTGAAGCTTTCTTT.

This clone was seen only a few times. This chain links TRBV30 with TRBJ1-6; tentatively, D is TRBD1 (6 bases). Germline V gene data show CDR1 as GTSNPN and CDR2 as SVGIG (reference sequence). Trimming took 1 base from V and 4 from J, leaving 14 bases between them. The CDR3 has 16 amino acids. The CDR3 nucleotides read TGTGCCTGGAGTGACCAAGGGAGGGGGTATAATTCACCCCTCCACTTT. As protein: CAWSDQGRGYNSPLHF.

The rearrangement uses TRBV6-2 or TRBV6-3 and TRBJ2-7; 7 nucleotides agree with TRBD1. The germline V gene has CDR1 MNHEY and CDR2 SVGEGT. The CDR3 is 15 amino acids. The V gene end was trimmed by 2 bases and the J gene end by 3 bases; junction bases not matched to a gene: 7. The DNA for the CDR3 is TGTGCCAGCAGTTACAGGAACAGGGGAGTCTACGAGCAGTACTTC. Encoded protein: CASSYRNRGVYEQYF.

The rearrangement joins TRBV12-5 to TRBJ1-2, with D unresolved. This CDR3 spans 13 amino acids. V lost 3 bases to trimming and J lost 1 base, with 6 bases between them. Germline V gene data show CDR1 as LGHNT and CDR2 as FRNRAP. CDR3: CASGLYSNYGYTF. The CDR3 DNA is TGTGCTAGTGGTTTATACAGTAACTATGGCTACACCTTC.

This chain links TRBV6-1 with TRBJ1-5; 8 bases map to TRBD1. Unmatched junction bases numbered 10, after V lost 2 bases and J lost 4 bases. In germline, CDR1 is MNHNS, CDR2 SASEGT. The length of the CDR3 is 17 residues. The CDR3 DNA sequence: TGTGCCAGCAGTGAACCAAGGAGTGACAGGGGTAATCAGCCCCAGCATTTT. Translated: CASSEPRSDRGNQPQHF.

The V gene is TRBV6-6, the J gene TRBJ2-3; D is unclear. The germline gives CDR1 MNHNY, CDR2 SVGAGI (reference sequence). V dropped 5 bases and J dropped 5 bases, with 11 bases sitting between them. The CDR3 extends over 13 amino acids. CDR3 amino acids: CASSLQHLDTQYF. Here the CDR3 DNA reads TGTGCCAGCAGTCTCCAACACCTAGATACGCAGTATTTT.